This note documents a single T cell receptor (beta chain) sequence. This clone was seen more than once but under ten times. What antigen it recognizes has not been identified. The read is 3 residues too short to cover the CDR3 end, so that end is filled in from the germline J gene. The same CDR3 is also encoded by other DNA sequences in this sample. These data belong to a study of T cell clonality in common variable immunodeficiency (dated by TCRdb to the mid-2010s). Results and caveats for the whole study, not just this receptor: Fewer TCRbeta clones were shared among CVID subjects than among healthy controls (p < 0.0001). According to the authors, finding the cause of the higher clonality in CVID would require sequencing the repertoires of T cell subpopulations. Compared with healthy controls, CVID subjects showed increased TCRbeta clonality (t-test p = 0.018), a feature most characteristic of about a third of subjects. Even though DNA input was the same, control samples had an average of about 90,000 unique sequences each, compared with 25,000 to 35,000 in CVID samples. CVID TCRbeta sequences reportedly showed fewer deletions and N-nucleotide insertions and lacked highly modified clones with 13 or more V deletions. Correlations between repertoire features and clinical complications were limited by patient heterogeneity within the CVID cohort.

Most of the CVID patients and most of the healthy controls were of Caucasian heritage. Heparinized peripheral whole blood samples of about 5 to 8 ml were obtained from each donor. Genomic DNA from adults with common variable immune deficiency (CVID) and from healthy adult controls was the source for sequencing TCRbeta CDR3 repertoires. A total of approximately 22 healthy adult volunteers (about 12 female and 10 or so male; age range roughly 23 to 66 years, mean age about 32) were included in the control group. Diluted blood was density-centrifuged over Hypaque 1077 or Ficoll-Paque to isolate peripheral blood mononuclear cells. Unsorted mononuclear cells served as the source of genomic DNA, which was extracted either by Qiagen column purification or by a centrifugation-based method. In the germline V gene, CDR1 corresponds to SGHRS and CDR2 to YFSETQ. V lost 0 bases and J lost 4 bases; the stretch between them is 11 bases long. The CDR3 numbers 14 residues from cysteine through phenylalanine. Part of the CDR3 DNA is given, 33 bases translated from base 1.

For sequencing input, CVID and control samples contributed equivalent amounts of genomic DNA. For every sample, a 60 bp segment covering the rearranged TCRbeta CDR3 region was amplified and then sequenced. The immunoSEQ assay, a bias-corrected multiplex PCR combined with high-throughput sequencing, was used for TCRbeta amplification. As for the authors' bioinformatics: Every unique nucleotide sequence counted as a clone and was annotated with V, D and J genes, copy number and frequency. Sequences were labeled productive if in frame, and non-productive if out of frame or containing stop codons. As previously described, clonality was computed from Shannon's entropy. The predicted amino acid sequences of productive clones were used to derive the mean CDR3 Kyte-Doolittle hydropathy. The R hclust function was used to hierarchically cluster scaled V gene usage with Manhattan distance and complete linkage. Clone sharing by CDR3 amino acid sequence was assessed by resampling 12 repertoires per group over 100 rounds. The repertoires were screened for 55 to 75 published EBV-specific TCRbeta sequences and approximately 230 published CMV-specific TCRbeta sequences. Analysis left out two CVID samples that produced under 10,000 sequences, so approximately 40 CVID repertoires remained. TCRdb mirrors the immuneACCESS table, restricted to in-frame sequences. Some clones are absent from its copies; in checked studies, under half trace to an unresolved V gene, and the reason for the others is unknown. The V and J calls and clone size are taken from that table; D and trimming were inferred from the DNA. Across this sample, about 29,000 clones were tabulated and none appeared just once. The ten largest make up about 4.5% of the sample.

The sequence was obtained from a person between 18 and 70 years old in good health. Material: peripheral blood mononuclear cells. This chain joins TRBV5-1 to TRBJ2-7; TRBD1 is possibly the D segment (5 matching bases). The CDR3 DNA, read in part, is TGCGCCAGCAGCTTGGATAGGGCAGGGTACGAG. Its protein reads: CASSLDRAGYE. In full, the CDR3 is CASSLDRAGYEQYF.